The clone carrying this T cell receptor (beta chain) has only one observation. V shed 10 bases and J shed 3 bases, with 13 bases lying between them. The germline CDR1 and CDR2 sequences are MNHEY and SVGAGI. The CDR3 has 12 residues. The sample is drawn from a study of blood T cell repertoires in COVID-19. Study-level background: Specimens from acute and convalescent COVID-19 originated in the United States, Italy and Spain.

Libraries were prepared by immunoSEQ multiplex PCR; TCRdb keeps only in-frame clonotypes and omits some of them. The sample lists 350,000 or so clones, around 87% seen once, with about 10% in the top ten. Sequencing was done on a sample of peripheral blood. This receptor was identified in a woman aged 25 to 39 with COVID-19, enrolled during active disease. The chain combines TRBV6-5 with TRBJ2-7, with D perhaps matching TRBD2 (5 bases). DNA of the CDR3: TGTGCCATCAAGACCGACTACTACGAGCAGTACTTC. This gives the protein CAIKTDYYEQYF.